A selection of T cell receptor beta chains follows, all from one sample in a study of response to subunit inactivated influenza vaccine. TCRdb re-called the RT-PCR reads through MiXCR, storing one row per CDR3 protein. The sample holds over 150,000 distinct CDR3 sequences, around 8.8% seen once. The material sequenced was non-naive T cells sorted from PBMCs, taken on the day of vaccination. The receptors shown here come from a man aged 50-59 years who received an inactivated influenza vaccine. Both conserved end residues are part of each CDR3. D genes are given only for firm matches. Clone size is shown for a subset of rows, as once, few, many or a class of expanded clone.

clone_size d_call j_call v_call cdr3_nt cdr3_aa
many TRBD2 TRBJ2-4 TRBV7-2 TGTGCCAGCAGCTTGGGCGGGGGGGCCTCTAACATTCAGTACTTC CASSLGGGASNIQYF
once . TRBJ1-1 TRBV7-2 TGTGCCAGCAGCTTAAATACGGGGAGAACTGAAGCTTTCTTT CASSLNTGRTEAFF
. . TRBJ1-4 TRBV6-6 TGTGCCAGCAGTTACTCCCCTAATGAAAAACTGTTTTTT CASSYSPNEKLFF
many . TRBJ2-2 TRBV24-1 TGTGCCACCAGTGATCCCGGGACCACCGGGGAGCTGTTTTTT CATSDPGTTGELFF
many TRBD1 TRBJ2-1 TRBV4-3 TGCGCCAGCAGCCAAGAGGACAGGTACAATGAGCAGTTCTTC CASSQEDRYNEQFF
few . TRBJ2-1 TRBV9 TGTGCCAGCAGCGTCAAAGTCGGGAGTTCCTACAATGAGCAGTTCTTC CASSVKVGSSYNEQFF
few . TRBJ2-3 TRBV4-2 TGTGCCAGCAGCCCCCTCAGGAGCGTCACAGATACGCAGTATTTT CASSPLRSVTDTQYF
few . TRBJ1-2 TRBV28 TGTGCCAGCAGTTTCGGGCCTTACAGGGACTTGGAGGGCTACACCTTC CASSFGPYRDLEGYTF
many TRBD2 TRBJ2-5 TRBV4-2 TGTGCCAGCAGCCCAGGGACTAGTGGCCGAGAGACCCAGTACTTC CASSPGTSGRETQYF
. . TRBJ1-5 TRBV10-2 TGCGCCAGCAGTGATTGGCGCAATCAGCCCCAGCATTTT CASSDWRNQPQHF
few TRBD1 TRBJ1-6 TRBV19 TGTGCCAGTAGTAAAGCCGGTCGGGACAGGAATTCACCCCTCCACTTT CASSKAGRDRNSPLHF
. . TRBJ2-4 TRBV29-1 TGCAGCGTCCCGAGTATAGGGGGTAACCAAAACATTCAGTACTTC CSVPSIGGNQNIQYF
few TRBD2 TRBJ2-5 TRBV7-2 TGTGCCAGCAGCCGGCTAGCGGGGGGGAACCAAGAGACCCAGTACTTC CASSRLAGGNQETQYF
many . TRBJ1-5 TRBV6-2/TRBV6-3 TGTGCCAGCAGCGGACAATTAGAGACAAGGGACCTTATAGACAATCAGCCCCAGCATTTT CASSGQLETRDLIDNQPQHF
many . TRBJ2-1 TRBV12-3/TRBV12-4 TGTGCCAGCAGTAACTCCTTCGCCCGGGACCGGGAGCAGTTCTTC CASSNSFARDREQFF
. TRBD2 TRBJ2-6 TRBV7-2 TGTGCCAGCAGCCGGGGGGGAGGGGCCAACGTCCTGACTTTC CASSRGGGANVLTF
. TRBD1 TRBJ1-5 TRBV6-2/TRBV6-3 TGTGCCAGCAGTTACCCGACAGGGAGAAGGATTGGCAATCAGCCCCAGCATTTT CASSYPTGRRIGNQPQHF
few . TRBJ1-1 TRBV6-2/TRBV6-3 TGTGCCAGCAGGGGGGGGGTCAACACTGAAGCTTTCTTT CASRGGVNTEAFF
. . TRBJ2-7 TRBV20-1 TGCAGTGCTAGAAGGAGTGGGGGCGCCTACGAGCAGTACTTC CSARRSGGAYEQYF
. TRBD2 TRBJ2-7 TRBV18 TGTGCCAGCTCACCAGAACTAGCGGGGGCATACGAGCAGTACTTC CASSPELAGAYEQYF
few . TRBJ1-2 TRBV6-5 TGTGCCAGCAGTTACGTCAGCGAAAACTATGGCTACACCTTC CASSYVSENYGYTF
. TRBD2 TRBJ2-5 TRBV28 TGTGCCAGCAGTTTAAGACTAGCGGGAGGTGAGACCCAGTACTTC CASSLRLAGGETQYF
. . TRBJ2-7 TRBV15 TGTGCCACCAGCCCCACAGGGTCCCCCTACGAGCAGTACTTC CATSPTGSPYEQYF
few . TRBJ1-4 TRBV20-1 TGCAGTGCTAGAGGGGACTCCGCCTCAACTAATGAAAAACTGTTTTTT CSARGDSASTNEKLFF
. . TRBJ1-5 TRBV12-3/TRBV12-4 TGTGCCAGCAGTAGGGGACGGGAGCAGCCCCAGCATTTT CASSRGREQPQHF
few . TRBJ2-1 TRBV6-5 TGTGCCAGCAGCCAACCCCCCAATGAGCAGTTCTTC CASSQPPNEQFF
. . TRBJ1-4 TRBV5-4 TGTGCCAGCAGCTTGAGAGGGGGAAGTGAAAAACTGTTTTTT CASSLRGGSEKLFF
many TRBD2 TRBJ2-1 TRBV11-2 TGTGCCAGCAGCTTAGTTTTGTCTGGACTAGCGGGGGTCCACTCCTACAATGAGCAGTTCTTC CASSLVLSGLAGVHSYNEQFF
. . TRBJ1-1 TRBV4-3 TGCGCCAGCAGCCAATCCGAGACCACTGAAGCTTTCTTT CASSQSETTEAFF
many TRBD1 TRBJ2-5 TRBV5-6 TGTGCCAGCAGACTTACCCAGGAACTTGGACAGGGCCAAGAGACCCAGTACTTC CASRLTQELGQGQETQYF
few . TRBJ1-4 TRBV11-2 TGTGCCAGCAGCTTAGGGCGGAATGAAAAACTGTTTTTT CASSLGRNEKLFF
. TRBD1 TRBJ2-3 TRBV9 TGTGCCAGCAGCACCCGGGACAGGGGGACAGATACGCAGTATTTT CASSTRDRGTDTQYF
once TRBD2 TRBJ2-7 TRBV18 TGTGCCAGCTCACCGGGGACTAGCGAAAACTACGAGCAGTACTTC CASSPGTSENYEQYF
few TRBD1 TRBJ2-5 TRBV7-2 TGTGCCAGCAGCTTTCGGGACAGGGTGGAGACCCAGTACTTC CASSFRDRVETQYF
few . TRBJ1-2 TRBV5-1 TGCGCCAGCACCCAAGGGGGGGGCCCGTTTGGGGGCTATGGCTACACCTTC CASTQGGGPFGGYGYTF
few . TRBJ1-5 TRBV29-1 TGCAGCGTTGGGGTCGTCAATCAGCCCCAGCATTTT CSVGVVNQPQHF
. TRBD2 TRBJ2-1 TRBV7-2 TGTGCCAGCAGCTTAGTCCTAGCGGGGGCTTATGGAAATGAGCAGTTCTTC CASSLVLAGAYGNEQFF
few . TRBJ1-6 TRBV7-9 TGTGCCAGCAGCTTAGGGGGGCGCCAGACACCCCTCCACTTT CASSLGGRQTPLHF
few . TRBJ2-6 TRBV3-1 TGTGCCAGCAGCCAAGACCTCAGGGAGACCAACGTCCTGACTTTC CASSQDLRETNVLTF
. TRBD2 TRBJ2-1 TRBV11-2 TGTGCCAGCAGCCCGATTTCCGGACTAGCGGGAGCGAGTGAGCAGTTCTTC CASSPISGLAGASEQFF
. . TRBJ2-6 TRBV5-1 TGCGCCAGCAGCATCAACCCCCGGGGGCGCCTAGGGGCTGGGGCCAACGTCCTGACTTTC CASSINPRGRLGAGANVLTF
. TRBD2 TRBJ2-1 TRBV7-9 TGTGCCAGCAGCTCCCGGTGGGGACTACCAACCTACAATGAGCAGTTCTTC CASSSRWGLPTYNEQFF
. . TRBJ1-1 TRBV6-2/TRBV6-3 TGTGCCAGCAGTTCGGATGGGAACACTGAAGCTTTCTTT CASSSDGNTEAFF
. . TRBJ2-5 TRBV28 TGTGCCAGCAGTTCAGCGGAAATACAGACCCAGTACTTC CASSSAEIQTQYF
. . TRBJ1-1 TRBV19 TGTGCCAGTAGTCTACTGCCAGGGCAGGGCAACACTGAAGCTTTCTTT CASSLLPGQGNTEAFF
. . TRBJ2-5 TRBV2 TGTGCCAGCAAGGAGCGGAGGGGTTCGGAGACCCAGTACTTC CASKERRGSETQYF
. TRBD2 TRBJ2-1 TRBV20-1 TGCAGTGCTATCAAACGGGAGGGCTACAATGAGCAGTTCTTC CSAIKREGYNEQFF
few . TRBJ2-1 TRBV6-2/TRBV6-3 TGTGCCAGCAGTTTTGACGGTCTGAGCTCCTACAATGAGCAGTTCTTC CASSFDGLSSYNEQFF
. TRBD1 TRBJ1-1 TRBV5-1 TGCGCCAGCAGCTCCAGGGGGACAGCCGCAGGCACTGAAGCTTTCTTT CASSSRGTAAGTEAFF
few . TRBJ2-5 TRBV7-9 TGTGCCAGCAGCTCGTACAGGGCGGGACAAGAGACCCAGTACTTC CASSSYRAGQETQYF
few . TRBJ2-5 TRBV7-2 TGTGCCAGCAGCAGAATGCAGGGAAAAGAGACCCAGTACTTC CASSRMQGKETQYF
many . TRBJ2-2 TRBV12-3/TRBV12-4 TGTGCCAGCAGTTTTAGGGGGGCTGGCACCGGGGAGCTGTTTTTT CASSFRGAGTGELFF
many . TRBJ2-1 TRBV5-1 TGCGCCAGCAGCGGTACAGCTATGAGCTCCTACAATGAGCAGTTCTTC CASSGTAMSSYNEQFF
many TRBD2 TRBJ2-1 TRBV7-2 TGTGCCAGCAGCCAAAGCGGGGGCCTTTACAATGAGCAGTTCTTC CASSQSGGLYNEQFF
. . TRBJ2-7 TRBV9 TGTGCCAGCAGCGTAGCTCCGGAATACAGATTATGGGAGCAGTACTTC CASSVAPEYRLWEQYF